The clone carrying this T cell receptor beta chain was counted at least ten times. The data stem from a study of T cells in Graves' hyperthyroidism and ophthalmopathy. Germline CDR1 and CDR2: SGHAT and FQDESV (reference sequence). The CDR3 is made up of 17 amino acids. With 3 bases clipped from V and 3 bases from J, the junction kept 7 bases outside the gene matches. Regions amplified from RNA transcripts were the TCR beta CDR3 regions. RT-PCR in the first round (using the HTBI primer set) targeted the TCR CDR3. TCRdb re-analysed the multiplex PCR reads in MiXCR, keeping a single row per CDR3 protein. The profile shows over 250,000 distinct CDR3 sequences, about a sixth of them singletons.

This rearrangement joins TRBV11-1 to TRBJ2-3; TRBD2 matches 12 bases. Sequenced: blood. The sequence derives from a woman in her sixties or seventies with Graves' ophthalmopathy. CDR3 bases: TGTGCCAGCAGCTTCCTAGCGGGAGGGCCGGGTACAGATACGCAGTATTTT. It is translated as CASSFLAGGPGTDTQYF.